These 10 T cell receptor beta chains came from one sample sequenced in a study of PD-1 blockade in classical Hodgkin lymphoma. Method: immunoSEQ multiplex PCR; TCRdb's copy keeps in-frame clones and lacks some. The sample has 15,000 to 20,000 clones; around 79% are singletons. Time point reported: cycle 4 day 1 (C4D1), after 6 weeks of nivolumab. Each patient experienced a relapse that followed autologous stem cell transplantation, and brentuximab vedotin exposure varied. Starting with thawed PBMCs, CD4+ T cells were purified by magnetic negative selection. The sequences come from CD4+ T cells from blood, collected before the fourth cycle of nivolumab. These receptors were collected from a human donor with classical Hodgkin lymphoma.

V usage is TRBV5-6 and J usage is TRBJ2-5; perhaps TRBD1 as D (5 bases). With 0 bases removed from V and 5 bases from J, the gap between germline ends came to 14 bases. The germline V gene encodes CDR1 SGHDT and CDR2 YYEEEE. The CDR3 has 15 amino acids. CDR3 coding DNA: TGTGCCAGCAGCTTGGCCGGGCAGGGTGGGGAGACCCAGTACTTC. This translates into CASSLAGQGGETQYF.

CDR3 nucleotides: TGCAGCGTTGTCTGGGGCAACTATGGCTACACCTTC. Residues: CSVVWGNYGYTF. The rearrangement links TRBV29-1 to TRBJ1-2; D possibly corresponds to TRBD1 (5 bases). This CDR3 is built from 12 residues. Per the germline V gene, CDR1 is SQVTM and CDR2 is ANQGSEA. V shed 4 bases and J shed 2 bases, with 8 bases lying between them.

This chain links TRBV6-1 with TRBJ2-1; 10 nucleotides align to TRBD2. CDR3 length: 15 amino acids. The junction had 4 bases not matched to a gene; V was cut back by 0 bases and J by 8 bases. Germline loops: CDR1 MNHNS, CDR2 SASEGT. In nucleotides, the CDR3 is TGTGCCAGCAGTGAAGCACTAGCGGGATTTTATGAGCAGTTCTTC. Translating gives CASSEALAGFYEQFF.

The chain carries TRBV18 and TRBJ2-3, with 7 bases identical to TRBD1. The CDR3 sequence is 15 residues long. Germline CDR1 and CDR2: KGHSH and LQKENI. V lost 3 bases and J lost 2; bases outside the gene matches: 5. CDR3 bases: TGTGCCAGCTCACCGGGGGACAGCCCCACAGATACGCAGTATTTT. Residues: CASSPGDSPTDTQYF.

V usage is TRBV9 and J usage is TRBJ1-2, with 9 bases aligning to TRBD1. Germline lookup yields CDR1 SGDLS and CDR2 YYNGEE. The CDR3 is 14 amino acids. The junction had 4 bases not matched to a gene; V was cut back by 1 base and J by 6 bases. CDR3 amino acids: CASSVRGTGHGYTF. CDR3 nucleotides: TGTGCCAGCAGCGTAAGGGGGACAGGGCATGGCTACACCTTC.

The chain joins TRBV7-9 to TRBJ2-3; 11 bases are a match to TRBD1. The germline V gene has CDR1 SEHNR and CDR2 FQNEAQ (reference sequence). This CDR3 contains 16 residues. Losses at the gene ends were 6 bases for V and 6 bases for J; bases not matched to a gene: 11. The CDR3 spells CASRPTGTGGYDTQYF. The CDR3 DNA follows: TGTGCCAGCAGACCAACCGGGACAGGGGGTTATGATACGCAGTATTTT.

The chain recombines TRBV7-9 with TRBJ2-6; TRBD1 matches at 7 bases. The junction had 10 bases not matched to a gene; V was cut back by 5 bases and J by 0 bases. Germline V lookup: CDR1 SEHNR, CDR2 FQNEAQ (reference sequence). The CDR3 runs 18 residues. DNA of the CDR3: TGTGCCAGCAGCCTCCGGGACAGCGTGAGCTCTGGGGCCAACGTCCTGACTTTC. Translating gives CASSLRDSVSSGANVLTF.

This clone turned up a few times. This chain connects TRBV29-1 to TRBJ1-2; no firm D call. Germline-derived CDR1 and CDR2 are SQVTM and ANQGSEA. Trimming cost V 0 bases and J 2 bases, with 4 bases left between them. This CDR3 spans 12 amino acids. The CDR3 here is CSVEDVNYGYTF. As DNA, the CDR3 is TGCAGCGTTGAAGACGTCAACTATGGCTACACCTTC.

The chain is built from TRBV5-4 and TRBJ2-3; 7 bases are shared with TRBD1. With V trimmed by 4 bases and J by 4 bases, 9 bases remained unmatched. Germline CDR1 SGHNT, CDR2 YYREEE (reference sequence). The CDR3 extends over 15 amino acids. The CDR3 region has the DNA TGTGCCAGCAGCCCGGACAGGCGTAGCGCAGATACGCAGTATTTT. Translating it yields CASSPDRRSADTQYF.

The chain joins TRBV7-2 to TRBJ2-4; possibly TRBD2 for D (6 bases). The CDR3 runs to 16 residues. CDR1 is SGHTA and CDR2 is FQGNSA in the germline V gene. V was cut by 5 bases and J by 0 bases, with 14 bases left in between. CDR3 coding DNA: TGTGCCAGCAGCCCTGGGGGGACTCTAGCCAAAAACATTCAGTACTTC. Translating gives CASSPGGTLAKNIQYF.